This TCR beta chain was captured in a study of blood T cell repertoires in COVID-19. Study information: COVID-19 samples collected from the United States, Italy and Spain covered acute and convalescent phases. PBMCs, B-cell-depleted T cells, or T cells were the source of the cDNA or gDNA that made up the material.

CDR3 length: 18 residues. Germline V CDR1 and CDR2: LGHNA, YSLEER. With 0 bases removed from V and 0 bases from J, the gap between germline ends came to 17 bases. In the original analysis: Cell counts per sample came from amplifying reference gene primers. Assay: immunoSEQ multiplex PCR; the TCRdb copy retains only in-frame clones and omits some. V and J calls and clone size are copied from that table; D and trimming were computed from the DNA. This sample yields some 160,000 clones, of which 88% are seen a single time; approximately 2% belongs to the top ten. This chain connects TRBV4-3 to TRBJ1-1; tentative D call: TRBD1 (6 bases). Material for sequencing was peripheral blood. The clonotype was recovered from a man between 50 and 59 years old who had recovered from COVID-19. The CDR3 loop reads CASSQDGGHSGMNTEAFF. Here the CDR3 DNA reads TGCGCCAGCAGCCAAGACGGGGGGCACTCGGGAATGAACACTGAAGCTTTCTTT.